This T cell receptor beta chain was captured in a study of OX40 agonist ivuxolimab in advanced cancers. Points on this clone: Its cognate antigen is unknown.

The CDR3 is made up of 12 amino acids. The germline CDR1 and CDR2 sequences are LGHNT and FRNRAP. J gave up 6 bases and V 5 bases, and 1 base lay outside the gene matches. General study points: Clonal expansion from baseline to week 6 occurred in both CD4+ and CD8+ T cells. Clonal expansion was among the lowest in partial responders at 0.1-3.0 mg/kg, especially CD8+.

The data were produced by immunoSEQ multiplex PCR, yet TCRdb's version contains in-frame clones alone and is incomplete. The sample carries under 140,000 clones, around 90% recorded once. The sequencing here drew on CD4+ or CD8+ T cells sorted from blood, taken in a trial of the OX40 agonist ivuxolimab. This clonotype originated in an adult with an advanced solid tumor such as melanoma, head and neck, liver or kidney cancer. This chain joins TRBV12-5 and TRBJ2-7, with 10 nucleotides matching TRBD1. DNA for the CDR3: TGTGCTAGTGGTCGGGACAGGGGCGAGCAGTACTTC. Its protein product is CASGRDRGEQYF.